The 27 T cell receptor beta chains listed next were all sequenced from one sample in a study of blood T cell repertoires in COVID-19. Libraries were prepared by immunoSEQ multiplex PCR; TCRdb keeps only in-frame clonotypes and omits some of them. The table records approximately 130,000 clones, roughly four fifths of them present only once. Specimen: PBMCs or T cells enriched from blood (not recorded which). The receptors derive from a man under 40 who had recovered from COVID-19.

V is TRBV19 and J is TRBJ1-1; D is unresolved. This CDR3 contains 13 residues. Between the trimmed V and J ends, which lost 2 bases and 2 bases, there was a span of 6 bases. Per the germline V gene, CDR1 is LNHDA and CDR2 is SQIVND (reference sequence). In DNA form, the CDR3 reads TGTGCCAGTAGTATACGGGGTAACACTGAAGCTTTCTTT. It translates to CASSIRGNTEAFF.

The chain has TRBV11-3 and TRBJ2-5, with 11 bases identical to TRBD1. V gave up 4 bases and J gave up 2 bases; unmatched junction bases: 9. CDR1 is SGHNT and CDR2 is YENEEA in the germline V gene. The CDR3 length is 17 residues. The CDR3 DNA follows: TGTGCCAGCAGCTCCGGGACAGGGGGTAGGAGACAAGAGACCCAGTACTTC. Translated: CASSSGTGGRRQETQYF.

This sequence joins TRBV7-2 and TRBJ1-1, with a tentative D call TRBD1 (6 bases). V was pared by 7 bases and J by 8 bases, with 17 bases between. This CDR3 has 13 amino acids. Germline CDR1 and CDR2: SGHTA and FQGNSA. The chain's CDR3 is CASKGQLNGEAFF. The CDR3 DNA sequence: TGTGCCAGCAAAGGACAGCTGAACGGAGAAGCTTTCTTT. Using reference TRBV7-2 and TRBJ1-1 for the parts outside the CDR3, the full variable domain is GAGVSQSPSNKVTEKGKDVELRCDPISGHTALYWYRQSLGQGLEFLIYFQGNSAPDKSGLPSDRFSAERTGGSVSTLTIQRTQQEDSAVYLCASKGQLNGEAFFGQGTRLTVV.

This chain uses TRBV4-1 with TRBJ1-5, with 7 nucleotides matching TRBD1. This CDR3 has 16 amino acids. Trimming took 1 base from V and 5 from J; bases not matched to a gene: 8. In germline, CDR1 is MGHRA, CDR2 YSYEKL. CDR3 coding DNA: TGCGCCAGCAGCCAAGTCGAACAGGGGATTGATCAGCCCCAGCATTTT. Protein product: CASSQVEQGIDQPQHF.

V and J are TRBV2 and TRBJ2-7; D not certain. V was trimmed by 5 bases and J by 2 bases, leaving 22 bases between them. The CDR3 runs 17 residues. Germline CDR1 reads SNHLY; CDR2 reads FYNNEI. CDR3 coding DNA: TGTGCCAGCAGTATGGGTGGTAGCCCAGCAGATCCCTACGAGCAGTACGTC. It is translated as CASSMGGSPADPYEQYV.

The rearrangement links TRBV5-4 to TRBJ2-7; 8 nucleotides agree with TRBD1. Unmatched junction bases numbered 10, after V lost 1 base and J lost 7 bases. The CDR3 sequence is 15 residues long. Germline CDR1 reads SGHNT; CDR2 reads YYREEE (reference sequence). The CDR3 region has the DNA TGTGCCAGCAGCTTGTCGGGGACAGGCACCGGTGAGCAGTACTTC. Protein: CASSLSGTGTGEQYF.

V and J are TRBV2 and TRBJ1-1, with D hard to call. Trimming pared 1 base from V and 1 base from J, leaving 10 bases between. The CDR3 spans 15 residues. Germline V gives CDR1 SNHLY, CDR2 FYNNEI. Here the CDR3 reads CASSEVILWNTEAFF. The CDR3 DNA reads TGTGCCAGCAGTGAAGTTATCCTCTGGAACACTGAAGCTTTCTTT.

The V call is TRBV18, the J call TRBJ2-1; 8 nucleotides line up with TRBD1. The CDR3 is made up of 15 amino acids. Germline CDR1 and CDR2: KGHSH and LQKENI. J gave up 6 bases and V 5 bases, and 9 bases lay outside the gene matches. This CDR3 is CASSGQGPTGNEQFF. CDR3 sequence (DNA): TGTGCCAGCTCAGGACAGGGTCCTACAGGCAATGAGCAGTTCTTC.

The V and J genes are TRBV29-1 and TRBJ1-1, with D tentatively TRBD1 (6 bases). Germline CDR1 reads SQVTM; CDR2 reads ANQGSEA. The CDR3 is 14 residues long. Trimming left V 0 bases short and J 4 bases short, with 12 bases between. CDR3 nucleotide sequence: TGCAGCGTTGAAGATCCCACAGGGCGCACTGAAGCTTTCTTT. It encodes CSVEDPTGRTEAFF. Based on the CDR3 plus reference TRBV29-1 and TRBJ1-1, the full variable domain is SAVISQKPSRDICQRGTSLTIQCQVDSQVTMMFWYRQQPGQSLTLIATANQGSEATYESGFVIDKFPISRPNLTFSTLTVSNMSPEDSSIYLCSVEDPTGRTEAFFGQGTRLTVV.

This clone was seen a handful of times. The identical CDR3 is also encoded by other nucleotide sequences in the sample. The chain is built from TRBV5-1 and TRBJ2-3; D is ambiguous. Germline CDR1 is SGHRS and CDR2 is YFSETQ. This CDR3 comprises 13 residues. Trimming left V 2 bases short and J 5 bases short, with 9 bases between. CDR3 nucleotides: TGCGCCAGCAGCTTAGGTGGGCAAGATACGCAGTATTTT. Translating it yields CASSLGGQDTQYF.

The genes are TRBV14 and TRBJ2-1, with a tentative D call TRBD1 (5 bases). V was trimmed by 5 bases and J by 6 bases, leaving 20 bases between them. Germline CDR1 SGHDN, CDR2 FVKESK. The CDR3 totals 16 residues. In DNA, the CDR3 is TGTGCCAGCAGCTCCGACGTGGGGTTGGGGCTCAATGAGCAGTTCTTC. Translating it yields CASSSDVGLGLNEQFF.

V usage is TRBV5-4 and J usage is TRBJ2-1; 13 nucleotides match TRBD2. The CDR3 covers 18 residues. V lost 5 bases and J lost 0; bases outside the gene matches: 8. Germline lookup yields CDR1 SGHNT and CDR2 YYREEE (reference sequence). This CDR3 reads CASRPGLAGMGSYNEQFF. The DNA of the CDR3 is TGTGCCAGCAGACCGGGACTAGCGGGAATGGGCTCCTACAATGAGCAGTTCTTC.

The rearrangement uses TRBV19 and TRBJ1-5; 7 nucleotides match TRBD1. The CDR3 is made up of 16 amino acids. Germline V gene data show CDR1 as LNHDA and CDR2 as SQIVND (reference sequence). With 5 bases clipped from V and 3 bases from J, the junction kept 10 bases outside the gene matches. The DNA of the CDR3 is TGTGCCAGTAGTTCGTCGACAGGGATTGACAATCAGCCCCAGCATTTT. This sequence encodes CASSSSTGIDNQPQHF.

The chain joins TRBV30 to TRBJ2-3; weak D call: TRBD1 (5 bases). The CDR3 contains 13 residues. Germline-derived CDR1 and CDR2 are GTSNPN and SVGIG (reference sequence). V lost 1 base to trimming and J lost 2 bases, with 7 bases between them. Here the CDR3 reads CAWSADTTDTQYF. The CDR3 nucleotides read TGTGCCTGGAGTGCGGACACCACAGATACGCAGTATTTT.

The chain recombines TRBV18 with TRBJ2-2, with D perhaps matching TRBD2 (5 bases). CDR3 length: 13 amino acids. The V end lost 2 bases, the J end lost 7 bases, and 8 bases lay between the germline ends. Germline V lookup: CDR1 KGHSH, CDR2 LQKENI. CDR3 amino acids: CASSPKRGGELFF. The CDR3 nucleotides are TGTGCCAGCTCACCAAAACGGGGCGGGGAGCTGTTTTTT.

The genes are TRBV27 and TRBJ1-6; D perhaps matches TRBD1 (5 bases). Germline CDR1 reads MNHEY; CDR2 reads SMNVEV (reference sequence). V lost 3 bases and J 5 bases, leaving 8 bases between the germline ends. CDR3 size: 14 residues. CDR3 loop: CASSLGQNNSPLHF. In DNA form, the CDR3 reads TGTGCCAGCAGTTTGGGGCAGAATAATTCACCCCTCCACTTT.

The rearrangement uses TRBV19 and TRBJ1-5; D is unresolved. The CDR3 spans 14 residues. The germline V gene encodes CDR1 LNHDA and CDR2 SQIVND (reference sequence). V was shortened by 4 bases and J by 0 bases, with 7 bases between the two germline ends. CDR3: CASSTQASNQPQHF. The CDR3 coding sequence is TGTGCCAGTAGTACGCAGGCTAGCAATCAGCCCCAGCATTTT.

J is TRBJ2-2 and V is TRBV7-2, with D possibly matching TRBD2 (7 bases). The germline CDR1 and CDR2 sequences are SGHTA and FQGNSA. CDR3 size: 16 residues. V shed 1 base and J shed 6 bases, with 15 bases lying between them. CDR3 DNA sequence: TGTGCCAGCAGCTTAGTAGGGGGGGCCGGGTCCGGGGAGCTGTTTTTT. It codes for CASSLVGGAGSGELFF.

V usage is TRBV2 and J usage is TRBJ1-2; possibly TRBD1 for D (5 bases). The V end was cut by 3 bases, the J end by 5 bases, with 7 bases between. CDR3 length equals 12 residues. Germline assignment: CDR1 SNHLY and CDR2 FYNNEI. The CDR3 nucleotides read TGTGCCAGCAGTGAGGACAATTATGGCTACACCTTC. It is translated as CASSEDNYGYTF.

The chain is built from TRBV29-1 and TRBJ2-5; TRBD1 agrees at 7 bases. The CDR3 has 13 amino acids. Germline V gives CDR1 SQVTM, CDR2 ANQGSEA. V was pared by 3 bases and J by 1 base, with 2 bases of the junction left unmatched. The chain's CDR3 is CSVEGTAQETQYF. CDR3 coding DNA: TGCAGCGTTGAGGGGACAGCCCAAGAGACCCAGTACTTC. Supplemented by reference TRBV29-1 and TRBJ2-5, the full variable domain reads SAVISQKPSRDICQRGTSLTIQCQVDSQVTMMFWYRQQPGQSLTLIATANQGSEATYESGFVIDKFPISRPNLTFSTLTVSNMSPEDSSIYLCSVEGTAQETQYFGPGTRLLVL.

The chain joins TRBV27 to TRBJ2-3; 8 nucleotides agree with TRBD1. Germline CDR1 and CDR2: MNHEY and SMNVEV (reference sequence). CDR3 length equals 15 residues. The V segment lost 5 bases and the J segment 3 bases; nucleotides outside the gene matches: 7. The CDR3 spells CASSTTGVRTDTQYF. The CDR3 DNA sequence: TGTGCCAGCAGTACGACAGGGGTAAGAACAGATACGCAGTATTTT.

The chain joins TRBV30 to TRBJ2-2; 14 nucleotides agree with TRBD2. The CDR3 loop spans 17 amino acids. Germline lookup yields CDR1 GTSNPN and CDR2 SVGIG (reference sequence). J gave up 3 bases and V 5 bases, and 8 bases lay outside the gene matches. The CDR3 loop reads CAWGGLAGGADTGELFF. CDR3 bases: TGTGCCTGGGGAGGACTAGCGGGAGGAGCTGACACCGGGGAGCTGTTTTTT.

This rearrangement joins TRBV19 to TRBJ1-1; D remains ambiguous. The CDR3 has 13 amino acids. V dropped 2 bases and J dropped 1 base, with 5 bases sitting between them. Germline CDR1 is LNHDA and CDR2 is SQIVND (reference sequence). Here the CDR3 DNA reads TGTGCCAGTAGTATATCCCGGAACACTGAAGCTTTCTTT. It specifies CASSISRNTEAFF.

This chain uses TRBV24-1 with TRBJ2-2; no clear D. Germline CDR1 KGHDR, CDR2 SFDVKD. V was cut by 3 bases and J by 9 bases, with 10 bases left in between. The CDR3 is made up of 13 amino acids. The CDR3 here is CATSDPQSRELFF. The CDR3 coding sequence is TGTGCCACCAGTGATCCCCAGTCCAGGGAGCTGTTTTTT.

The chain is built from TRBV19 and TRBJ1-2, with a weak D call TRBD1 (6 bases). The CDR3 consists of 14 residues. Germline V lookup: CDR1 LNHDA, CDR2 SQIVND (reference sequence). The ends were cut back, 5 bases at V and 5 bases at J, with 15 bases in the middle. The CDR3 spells CASSPRGPQYGYTF. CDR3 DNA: TGTGCCAGTAGTCCCAGGGGACCCCAGTATGGCTACACCTTC. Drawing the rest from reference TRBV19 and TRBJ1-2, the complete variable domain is DGGITQSPKYLFRKEGQNVTLSCEQNLNHDAMYWYRQDPGQGLRLIYYSQIVNDFQKGDIAEGYSVSREKKESFPLTVTSAQKNPTAFYLCASSPRGPQYGYTFGSGTRLTVV.

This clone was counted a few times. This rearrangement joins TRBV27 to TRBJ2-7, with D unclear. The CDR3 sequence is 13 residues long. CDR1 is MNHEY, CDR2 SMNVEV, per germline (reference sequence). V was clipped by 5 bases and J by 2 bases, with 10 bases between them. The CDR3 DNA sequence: TGTGCCAGCAGTCTGAGGCTAACCTACGAGCAGTACTTC. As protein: CASSLRLTYEQYF.

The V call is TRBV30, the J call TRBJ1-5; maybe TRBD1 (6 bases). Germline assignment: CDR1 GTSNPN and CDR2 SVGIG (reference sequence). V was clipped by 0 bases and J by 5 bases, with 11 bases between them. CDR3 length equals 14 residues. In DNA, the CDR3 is TGTGCCTGGAGTGTAGGGACACTCGATCAGCCCCAGCATTTT. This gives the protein CAWSVGTLDQPQHF.